These T cell receptor beta chains were read from a single sample in a study of blood T cell repertoires in COVID-19. Some clones are missing from TCRdb's copy, which holds only in-frame ones; the method was immunoSEQ multiplex PCR. In the table there are more than 200,000 clones, roughly 87% of which are singletons. Input material: PBMCs or T cells enriched from blood (not recorded which). The receptor set was obtained from a young woman with acute COVID-19. The CDR3 runs from the conserved cysteine through the conserved F or W. A D gene is named only where the DNA matches it firmly. The size of a clone is reported for some rows only, either as once, few or many, or as a class for expanded clones.

D: TRBD2
size: -
J: TRBJ2-5
V: TRBV7-3
CDR3: CASSQRLAGLETQYF
DNA: TGTGCCAGCAGCCAGAGACTAGCGGGATTGGAGACCCAGTACTTC

D: -
size: once
J: TRBJ1-5
V: TRBV2
CDR3: CASMGGLNQPQHF
DNA: TGTGCCAGCATGGGGGGACTCAATCAGCCCCAGCATTTT

D: TRBD2
size: -
J: TRBJ2-3
V: TRBV7-9
CDR3: CASSLETSGRTDTQYF
DNA: TGTGCCAGCAGCTTAGAAACTAGCGGACGCACAGATACGCAGTATTTT

D: -
size: once
J: TRBJ1-5
V: TRBV28
CDR3: CASSLTARLLEPQHF
DNA: TGTGCCAGCAGTTTAACGGCCAGACTGTTAGAGCCCCAGCATTTT

D: -
size: once
J: TRBJ2-3
V: TRBV5-1
CDR3: CASSLGQDTDTQYF
DNA: TGCGCCAGCAGCTTGGGACAGGACACAGATACGCAGTATTTT

D: TRBD1
size: few
J: TRBJ1-2
V: TRBV3-1/TRBV3-2
CDR3: CASSQDGLGRGRVYGYTF
DNA: TGTGCCAGCAGCCAAGACGGATTGGGCAGGGGGCGAGTCTATGGCTACACCTTC

D: -
size: -
J: TRBJ2-7
V: TRBV11-1
CDR3: CASSLGQTYEQYF
DNA: TGTGCCAGCAGCTTAGGTCAGACCTACGAGCAGTACTTC

D: -
size: once
J: TRBJ1-1
V: TRBV14
CDR3: CASSHATEAFF
DNA: TGTGCCAGCAGCCATGCGACTGAAGCTTTCTTT

D: -
size: -
J: TRBJ1-3
V: TRBV11-2
CDR3: CASSLTDPGSGNTIYF
DNA: TGTGCCAGCAGCTTAACGGACCCAGGGTCTGGAAACACCATATATTTT

D: TRBD2
size: -
J: TRBJ2-2
V: TRBV9
CDR3: CASSGLAGGVTGELFF
DNA: TGTGCCAGCAGCGGACTAGCGGGAGGCGTCACCGGGGAGCTGTTTTTT

D: -
size: once
J: TRBJ1-1
V: TRBV21-1
CDR3: CASTQKTQNTEAFF
DNA: TGTGCCAGCACCCAGAAAACCCAAAACACTGAAGCTTTCTTT

D: TRBD1
size: -
J: TRBJ1-3
V: TRBV15
CDR3: CATSRGGQGGGENTIYF
DNA: TGTGCCACCAGCAGAGGGGGGCAGGGGGGAGGTGAAAACACCATATATTTT

D: TRBD2
size: -
J: TRBJ2-1
V: TRBV4-3
CDR3: CASSQDTSGRAYEQFF
DNA: TGCGCCAGCAGCCAAGATACTAGCGGGAGGGCCTATGAGCAGTTCTTC

D: -
size: -
J: TRBJ1-2
V: TRBV5-1
CDR3: CASSSLGTYGPGGYTF
DNA: TGCGCCAGCAGCTCACTCGGGACATACGGCCCGGGGGGCTACACCTTC

D: -
size: -
J: TRBJ2-7
V: TRBV5-8
CDR3: CASSRYRVAYEQYF
DNA: TGTGCCAGCAGCAGGTACAGGGTCGCCTACGAGCAGTACTTC

D: TRBD1
size: -
J: TRBJ2-7
V: TRBV6-1
CDR3: CASSDDRGRHAEQYF
DNA: TGTGCCAGCAGTGACGACAGGGGACGCCACGCGGAGCAGTACTTC

D: -
size: -
J: TRBJ1-2
V: TRBV2
CDR3: CASSLQGSNYGYTF
DNA: TGTGCCAGCTCTCTACAGGGTTCTAACTATGGCTACACCTTC

D: -
size: -
J: TRBJ2-2
V: TRBV9
CDR3: CASSGLTEELFF
DNA: TGTGCCAGCAGCGGGTTGACAGAGGAGCTGTTTTTT

D: TRBD1
size: -
J: TRBJ2-4
V: TRBV15
CDR3: CATSRDRTAGGFQYF
DNA: TGTGCCACCAGCAGAGACCGAACAGCAGGGGGCTTTCAGTACTTC

D: TRBD2
size: -
J: TRBJ2-7
V: TRBV7-2
CDR3: CASGGLAGAPLPYEQYF
DNA: TGTGCCAGCGGGGGACTAGCGGGAGCCCCCCTCCCCTACGAGCAGTACTTC

D: TRBD1
size: -
J: TRBJ2-7
V: TRBV2
CDR3: CASWLGQGTYEQYF
DNA: TGTGCCAGCTGGTTGGGACAGGGTACCTACGAGCAGTACTTC

D: TRBD2
size: -
J: TRBJ2-3
V: TRBV9
CDR3: CASTGGTRGSDTQYF
DNA: TGTGCCAGCACGGGGGGGACTCGGGGTAGTGATACGCAGTATTTT

D: TRBD2
size: -
J: TRBJ2-1
V: TRBV7-3
CDR3: CASSPGGYDNEQFF
DNA: TGTGCCAGCAGCCCCGGGGGGTACGACAATGAGCAGTTCTTC

D: TRBD1
size: -
J: TRBJ1-1
V: TRBV28
CDR3: CASRPMTGFYTEAFF
DNA: TGTGCCAGCAGACCTATGACAGGGTTCTATACTGAAGCTTTCTTT

D: -
size: once
J: TRBJ1-2
V: TRBV5-6
CDR3: CASSFGQEGYGYTF
DNA: TGTGCCAGCAGCTTTGGGCAGGAAGGCTATGGCTACACCTTC

D: -
size: -
J: TRBJ2-3
V: TRBV29-1
CDR3: CSVQGRADTQYF
DNA: TGCAGCGTTCAGGGGAGGGCAGATACGCAGTATTTT

D: -
size: -
J: TRBJ1-2
V: TRBV28
CDR3: CASSKQPQKNYGYTF
DNA: TGTGCCAGCAGTAAACAACCACAGAAAAACTATGGCTACACCTTC

D: -
size: -
J: TRBJ2-7
V: TRBV28
CDR3: CASTLGDSIYEQYF
DNA: TGTGCCAGCACCCTTGGGGACTCGATCTACGAGCAGTACTTC

D: TRBD2
size: -
J: TRBJ2-1
V: TRBV7-8
CDR3: CASSPPGGVYNEQFF
DNA: TGTGCCAGCAGCCCCCCTGGGGGGGTCTACAATGAGCAGTTCTTC

D: TRBD1
size: -
J: TRBJ2-5
V: TRBV6-2/TRBV6-3
CDR3: CASSSGTAQETQYF
DNA: TGTGCCAGCAGTTCTGGGACAGCCCAAGAGACCCAGTACTTC

D: -
size: -
J: TRBJ2-2
V: TRBV21-1
CDR3: CASSSPLEGSVTGELFF
DNA: TGTGCCAGCAGCTCCCCGTTAGAGGGATCCGTTACCGGGGAGCTGTTTTTT

D: -
size: -
J: TRBJ1-3
V: TRBV10-2
CDR3: CASSEPGLVALSGNTIYF
DNA: TGCGCCAGCAGTGAACCGGGTCTGGTCGCGCTCTCTGGAAACACCATATATTTT

D: TRBD1
size: -
J: TRBJ1-2
V: TRBV5-6
CDR3: CASSIQGEDGYTF
DNA: TGTGCCAGCAGCATACAGGGGGAGGATGGCTACACCTTC

D: TRBD1
size: -
J: TRBJ1-4
V: TRBV28
CDR3: CASSTRQGATNEKLFF
DNA: TGTGCCAGCAGTACAAGACAGGGGGCGACTAATGAAAAACTGTTTTTT

D: -
size: few
J: TRBJ2-1
V: TRBV7-3
CDR3: CASSLTASRIEQFF
DNA: TGTGCCAGCAGCTTAACGGCATCTAGAATTGAGCAGTTCTTC

D: TRBD1
size: -
J: TRBJ2-3
V: TRBV7-9
CDR3: CASSRRQGGTDTQYF
DNA: TGTGCCAGCAGCCGGCGACAGGGTGGCACAGATACGCAGTATTTT

D: -
size: -
J: TRBJ1-1
V: TRBV2
CDR3: CASSRRGTEAFF
DNA: TGTGCCAGCAGCCGCCGGGGAACTGAAGCTTTCTTT

D: -
size: once
J: TRBJ2-3
V: TRBV6-5
CDR3: CASSVVGTDTQYF
DNA: TGTGCCAGCAGCGTCGTAGGCACAGATACGCAGTATTTT

D: -
size: -
J: TRBJ1-1
V: TRBV19
CDR3: CASKFNPTMNTEAFF
DNA: TGTGCCAGTAAATTTAATCCCACTATGAACACTGAAGCTTTCTTT

D: -
size: -
J: TRBJ2-2
V: TRBV11-1
CDR3: CASSLVQGGGELFF
DNA: TGTGCCAGCAGCTTAGTACAGGGTGGCGGGGAGCTGTTTTTT

D: TRBD2
size: -
J: TRBJ2-1
V: TRBV24-1
CDR3: CATSEVGGGNGNEQFF
DNA: TGTGCCACCAGTGAAGTCGGGGGGGGCAACGGGAATGAGCAGTTCTTC

D: TRBD2
size: -
J: TRBJ2-2
V: TRBV6-6
CDR3: CASSPRLAGGKNTGELFF
DNA: TGTGCCAGCAGTCCACGATTAGCGGGGGGGAAAAACACCGGGGAGCTGTTTTTT

D: -
size: -
J: TRBJ1-1
V: TRBV6-5
CDR3: CASNAGGWVAFF
DNA: TGTGCCAGCAATGCGGGGGGCTGGGTAGCTTTCTTT

D: TRBD1
size: -
J: TRBJ2-2
V: TRBV28
CDR3: CASRSLTGGPGELFF
DNA: TGTGCCAGCAGGTCTTTGACAGGGGGCCCCGGGGAGCTGTTTTTT

D: TRBD1
size: once
J: TRBJ2-7
V: TRBV25-1
CDR3: CASSAPLGQGTSEQYF
DNA: TGTGCCAGCAGTGCCCCCTTGGGACAGGGGACCTCCGAGCAGTACTTC

D: -
size: -
J: TRBJ2-1
V: TRBV2
CDR3: CASSSIFLNEQFF
DNA: TGTGCCAGCAGTTCTATCTTCCTCAATGAGCAGTTCTTC

D: -
size: -
J: TRBJ2-6
V: TRBV11-1
CDR3: CASSHDPGVGANVLTF
DNA: TGTGCCAGCAGCCATGACCCCGGGGTTGGGGCCAACGTCCTGACTTTC